One and the same sample provided the 14 T cell receptor beta chains below, sequenced in a study of beta chain features in type 1 diabetes. Expressed TCRB transcripts were sequenced because the isolated RNA had all been reverse transcribed beforehand. Here immunoSEQ multiplex PCR was the method, and the copy in TCRdb shows in-frame clones only, minus some. The table has about 140,000 clones, 6.9% seen once; the top ten hold approximately 1.4%. The sample consisted of central memory CD4+ T cells from blood. Source of these receptors: a woman aged 30 to 39 in good health.

This clone was recorded many times. The chain combines TRBV16 with TRBJ2-3, with 7 bases lining up with TRBD2. Germline trimming cut 2 bases from V and 3 bases from J; bases unmatched to any gene: 8. CDR1 KGHSY and CDR2 FQNENV come from the germline V gene. The CDR3 is 16 residues long. CDR3 bases: TGTGCCAGCAGCCAAACTGTGGCGGGAGCAACAGATACGCAGTATTTT. It specifies CASSQTVAGATDTQYF.

V gene TRBV11-2 combines with J gene TRBJ1-1; TRBD1 matches 9 bases. Germline CDR1 and CDR2: SGHAT and FQNNGV. This CDR3 contains 18 residues. The V and J ends lost 8 bases and 4 bases, in that order; junction bases with no gene match: 20. CDR3 residues: CASRTGGGRLDMGTEAFF. CDR3 coding DNA: TGTGCCAGCCGTACAGGGGGCGGAAGGTTAGATATGGGCACTGAAGCTTTCTTT.

V gene TRBV7-2 combines with J gene TRBJ2-3; TRBD1 is a possible D gene (6 bases). The CDR3 length is 18 residues. CDR1 is SGHTA and CDR2 is FQGNSA in the germline V gene. V lost 5 bases and J lost 0, with 21 bases in between. The CDR3 region has the DNA TGTGCCAGCAGCCCCGTCGTACAGGGACAATTCAGCACAGATACGCAGTATTTT. It is translated as CASSPVVQGQFSTDTQYF.

The V gene is TRBV15, the J gene TRBJ1-1; a weak D match, TRBD1 (6 bases). Germline CDR1 reads LNHNV; CDR2 reads YYDKDF (reference sequence). Trimming took 4 bases from V and 3 from J, leaving 15 bases between them. The CDR3 runs to 15 residues. The CDR3 region is CATSIFARGDTEAFF. CDR3 DNA: TGTGCCACCAGCATATTCGCCAGGGGAGACACTGAAGCTTTCTTT.

This clone was detected only a few times. The chain carries TRBV5-1 and TRBJ2-5; D may be TRBD1 (6 bases). The V gene lost 5 bases and the J gene lost 5 bases, with 16 bases spanning the gap. This CDR3 region has 14 residues. Germline V gene data show CDR1 as SGHRS and CDR2 as YFSETQ. CDR3 protein: CASSDGGQFETQYF. The CDR3 DNA reads as TGCGCCAGCAGTGATGGAGGACAGTTCGAGACCCAGTACTTC.

This clone occurred a few times. The chain carries TRBV28 and TRBJ2-5; possible D gene TRBD1, 6 bases. The germline V and J ends were trimmed by 1 base and 3 bases, with 9 bases remaining between them. The germline V gene has CDR1 MDHEN and CDR2 SYDVKM. CDR3 size: 14 residues. CDR3 sequence (DNA): TGTGCCAGCAGTTTATTTGGGGGCGAAGAGACCCAGTACTTC. Translating gives CASSLFGGEETQYF. Using reference TRBV28 and TRBJ2-5 for the parts outside the CDR3, the full variable domain is DVKVTQSSRYLVKRTGEKVFLECVQDMDHENMFWYRQDPGLGLRLIYFSYDVKMKEKGDIPEGYSVSREKKERFSLILESASTNQTSMYLCASSLFGGEETQYFGPGTRLLVL.

The chain employs TRBV7-3 and TRBJ1-4, with TRBD1 matching over 9 bases. The CDR3 covers 16 residues. V lost 5 bases to trimming and J lost 8 bases; unmatched junction nucleotides: 12. The germline V gene encodes CDR1 SGHTA and CDR2 FQGTGA. The CDR3 DNA is TGTGCCAGCAGCCTAAAACAGGGGGCGCGGGACGAAAAACTGTTTTTT. Translating gives CASSLKQGARDEKLFF.

The table lists this clone with a few counts. V gene TRBV25-1 combines with J gene TRBJ2-5, with 14 bases matching TRBD2. Germline assignment: CDR1 MGHDK and CDR2 SYGVNS. The V segment lost 1 base and the J segment 4 bases; nucleotides outside the gene matches: 8. This CDR3 has 18 residues. The CDR3 loop reads CASSEFLRGTSGRETQYF. CDR3 coding DNA: TGTGCCAGCAGTGAATTCCTTCGTGGGACTAGCGGGAGAGAGACCCAGTACTTC.

This clone was seen repeatedly, ten times or more. The chain is built from TRBV2 and TRBJ2-7; TRBD1 matches at 9 bases. V lost 3 bases to trimming and J lost 3 bases; unmatched junction nucleotides: 3. Germline CDR1 and CDR2: SNHLY and FYNNEI. The CDR3 consists of 14 residues. This CDR3 is CASSDRDRVYEQYF. CDR3 nucleotides: TGTGCCAGCAGTGACCGGGACAGGGTCTACGAGCAGTACTTC.

This chain connects TRBV25-1 to TRBJ2-2; tentatively, D is TRBD2 (6 bases). Deletions cut 7 bases from V and 4 bases from J, with 13 bases between. Germline loops: CDR1 MGHDK, CDR2 SYGVNS. The CDR3 runs 14 residues. CDR3 protein: CASNSGGFTGELFF. The CDR3 DNA follows: TGTGCCAGCAATTCTGGAGGGTTCACCGGGGAGCTGTTTTTT.

The genes are TRBV7-2 and TRBJ2-3; tentatively, D is TRBD2 (6 bases). The V gene's germline CDR1 is SGHTA and CDR2 FQGNSA. The V gene lost 2 bases and the J gene lost 2 bases, with 14 bases spanning the gap. There are 16 residues in the CDR3. CDR3 loop: CASSLSGLGNTDTQYF. Here the CDR3 DNA reads TGTGCCAGCAGCTTATCGGGACTTGGGAACACAGATACGCAGTATTTT.

The rearrangement links TRBV7-8 to TRBJ2-7; no firm D call. There are 14 residues in the CDR3. V was pared by 1 base and J by 1 base, with 8 bases between. Per the germline V gene, CDR1 is SGHVS and CDR2 is FQNEAQ. CDR3 sequence: CASSLVGLSYEQYF. In DNA, the CDR3 is TGTGCCAGCAGCTTAGTTGGGCTGTCCTACGAGCAGTACTTC.

The chain links TRBV7-9 to TRBJ2-5; 10 positions agree with TRBD2. V dropped 2 bases and J dropped 5; count of bases not matched to a gene: 5. The CDR3 runs 15 residues. Germline V CDR1 and CDR2: SEHNR, FQNEAQ (reference sequence). This CDR3 is CASSLLAGEGETQYF. The CDR3 nucleotides are TGTGCCAGCAGCTTACTAGCGGGAGAGGGTGAGACCCAGTACTTC.

The gene calls are TRBV30 and TRBJ1-1; no firm D call. Trimming cost V 2 bases and J 1 base, with 8 bases left between them. Per germline, CDR1 GTSNPN and CDR2 SVGIG (reference sequence). This CDR3 has 13 amino acids. The CDR3 DNA is TGTGCCTGGAGTACACAGACGAACACTGAAGCTTTCTTT. It codes for CAWSTQTNTEAFF.